The T cell receptor beta chain under discussion was sequenced for a study of blood T cell repertoires in COVID-19. Study-level background: The cDNA or gDNA used as material had been derived from T cells, B-cell-depleted T cells, or PBMCs.

Study processing details: Amplification with reference gene primers provided the estimates of nucleated cell counts. Generated by immunoSEQ multiplex PCR, the TCRdb table keeps only in-frame clones and is missing some. V and J calls and clone size are copied from that table; D and trimming were computed from the DNA. The sample has some 170,000 clones, 75% to 90% seen once. Adults between roughly 18 and 89 years of age took part from approximately 24 US areas. All recovered Cohort 3 donors got two negative PCRs, got clearance, or saw symptom resolution. Germline values: CDR1 SGHDN, CDR2 FVKESK. Trimming shortened V by 0 bases and J by 1 base, and 9 bases separated the two germline ends. The CDR3 spans 15 residues.

This clonotype was obtained from a man between 40 and 49 years old who had recovered from COVID-19. Sequencing was performed on PBMCs or T cells enriched from blood (not recorded which). V is TRBV14 and J is TRBJ1-1; possible D gene TRBD1, 5 bases. The CDR3 DNA is TGTGCCAGCAGCCAAGATGGGGCAGGGAACACTGAAGCTTTCTTT. Translation: CASSQDGAGNTEAFF.